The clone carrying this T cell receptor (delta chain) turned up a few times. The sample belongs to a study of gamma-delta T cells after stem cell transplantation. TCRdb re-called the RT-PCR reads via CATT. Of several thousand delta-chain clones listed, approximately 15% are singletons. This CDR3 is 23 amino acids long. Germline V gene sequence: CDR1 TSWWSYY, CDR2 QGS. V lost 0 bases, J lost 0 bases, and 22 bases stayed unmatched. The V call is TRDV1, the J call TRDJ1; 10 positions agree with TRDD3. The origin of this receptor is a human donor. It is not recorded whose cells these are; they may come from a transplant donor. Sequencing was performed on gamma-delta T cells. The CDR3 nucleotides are TGTGCTCTTGGGGAACTCCCCCGTTTTCCTTACTGGGGGATGGCGCGGGACACCGATAAACTCATCTTT. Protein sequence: CALGELPRFPYWGMARDTDKLIF.